This T cell receptor (beta chain) was identified during a study of blood T cell repertoires in COVID-19. Study at large: Samples of COVID-19 (acute and convalescent) were obtained from the United States, Italy and Spain. Sources were T cells, B-cell-depleted T cells, or PBMCs; the material itself was cDNA or gDNA.

Seattle's enrolled individuals joined amid active infection and were then monitored longitudinally. With V trimmed by 5 bases and J by 8 bases, 8 bases remained unmatched. From germline, CDR1 is GTSNPN and CDR2 SVGIG (reference sequence). The CDR3 sequence is 12 residues long. In the study's own analysis: Amplification from reference gene primers served as the basis for estimated nucleated cell counts. Sequenced by immunoSEQ multiplex PCR; TCRdb stores in-frame clones only, minus some. V, J and clone size are taken as reported in that table, and D and trimming were inferred from the DNA itself. This table holds about 200,000 clones, about 85% found once.

This TCR was recovered from a man aged 60 to 69 with COVID-19, enrolled during active disease. Material for sequencing was peripheral blood. The chain carries TRBV30 and TRBJ1-2, with 7 bases identical to TRBD1. The CDR3 spells CAWAEGAYGYTF. The CDR3 DNA follows: TGTGCCTGGGCGGAGGGGGCCTACGGCTACACCTTC.